This entry concerns a single T cell receptor beta chain. Its antigen is as yet unknown. Some clones are missing from TCRdb's copy, which holds only in-frame ones; the method was immunoSEQ multiplex PCR. The data contain roughly 5,400 clones, roughly 36% of them singletons. The CDR3 is 17 amino acids. The data are from a study of T cells in localized non-small cell lung cancer. General study findings and limits: Longer overall survival was associated with a higher density of T cells in the blood. Adjacent lung exhibited a median of around 60 among the 100 most abundant tumor clones.

The chain combines TRBV1 with TRBJ2-2. TRBV1 constitutes a pseudogene. This material consisted of lung tumor tissue, taken before any cancer treatment. This clonotype was sampled from a male donor at least 60 years old with stage I squamous cell lung carcinoma. Here the CDR3 reads CASSQYRGKGETGELFF. The CDR3 nucleotides read TGCGCCAGCAGCCAATATAGGGGAAAGGGAGAAACCGGGGAGCTGTTTTTT.